The clone carrying this T cell receptor (beta chain) has only a few counts. Reverse transcription of about 0.5 to 1 ug RNA used random hexamers. TCR beta CDR3 was amplified by immunoSEQ multiplex PCR. This amplification extended across 54 Vbeta and 13 Jbeta segments. One entry per CDR3 protein results from TCRdb running MiXCR on the immunoSEQ multiplex PCR reads. The repertoire holds 130,000 or so distinct CDR3 sequences, with 80% as singletons. This specimen comes from a study of CD8 T cells in Susac syndrome. Sequencing of TCR beta was undertaken in CD8+ and CD4+ T cells derived from blood. Those who served as multiple sclerosis controls were treatment-naive patients with stable or active relapsing-remitting disease. The TEMRA cells underwent FACS enrichment, while the CD8+ and CD4+ T cells underwent negative isolation. Trimming removed 5 bases from V and 4 bases from J, with 9 bases in between. Germline CDR1 SGHTA, CDR2 FQGNSA. The CDR3 is 13 amino acids.

This sequence joins TRBV7-2 and TRBJ2-1; D unclear. The sequence was obtained from a human donor with multiple sclerosis. The sequenced sample was CD8+ T cells from PBMCs. The CDR3 DNA follows: TGTGCCAGCAGCCTCGATGTTTACAATGAGCAGTTCTTC. Translation: CASSLDVYNEQFF.